The TCR beta chain under discussion was sequenced for a study of shared clonotypes between healthy human individuals. The repertoire was sequenced with immunoSEQ multiplex PCR; TCRdb's copy has only in-frame clones and lacks some. The table lists about 230,000 clones, over 60% of them singletons. General study points: Clonotype sharing among donors likely depends on sequencing depth. The donor pool, a small one, limited the genetic and exposure-history diversity represented.

For this clone: What it recognizes is unknown.

V was shortened by 7 bases and J by 3 bases, with 13 bases between the two germline ends. The CDR3 sequence is 14 residues long. The V gene's germline CDR1 is MNHEY and CDR2 SVGAGI. The chain links TRBV6-5 to TRBJ1-5; possibly TRBD1 for D (5 bases). The receptor was derived from a man under 40 in good health. The sample was memory CD4+ T cells sorted from blood. Noted subset: CD45RA-negative fraction. CDR3: CASMAQGYNQPQHF. CDR3 sequence (DNA): TGTGCCAGCATGGCGCAGGGCTACAATCAGCCCCAGCATTTT.